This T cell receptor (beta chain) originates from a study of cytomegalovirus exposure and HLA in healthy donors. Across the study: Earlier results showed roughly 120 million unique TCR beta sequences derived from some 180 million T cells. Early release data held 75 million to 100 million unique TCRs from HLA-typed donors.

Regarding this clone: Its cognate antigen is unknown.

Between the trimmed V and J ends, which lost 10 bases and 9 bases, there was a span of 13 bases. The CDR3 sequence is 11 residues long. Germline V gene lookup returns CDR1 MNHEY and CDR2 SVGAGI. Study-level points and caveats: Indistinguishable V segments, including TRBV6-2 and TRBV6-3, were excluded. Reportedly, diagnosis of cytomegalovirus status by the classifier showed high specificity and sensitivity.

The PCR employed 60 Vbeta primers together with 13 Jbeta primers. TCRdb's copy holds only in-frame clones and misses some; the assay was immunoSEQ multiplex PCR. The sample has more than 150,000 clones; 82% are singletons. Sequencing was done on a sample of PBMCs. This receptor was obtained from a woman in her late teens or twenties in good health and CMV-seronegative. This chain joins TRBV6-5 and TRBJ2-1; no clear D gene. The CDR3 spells CATQRGSEQFF. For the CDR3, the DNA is TGTGCCACCCAACGCGGAAGTGAGCAGTTCTTC.